This TCR beta chain was captured in a study of T cell changes during pregnancy in multiple sclerosis. Only in-frame clones appear in the TCRdb table, and some are missing; sequencing was by immunoSEQ multiplex PCR. The sample includes more than 55,000 clones, 90% to 95% of them seen just once. The CDR3 totals 14 residues. CDR1 and CDR2 (germline): SGDLS, YYNGEE. V shed 3 bases and J 0 bases; nucleotides not matched to a gene: 3. The sequence came from a female donor with multiple sclerosis, enrolled in a pregnancy study. The V gene is TRBV9, the J gene TRBJ2-7; 7 bases map to TRBD2. Sample: peripheral blood, taken in the third trimester of pregnancy. The CDR3 nucleotides are TGTGCCAGCAGCGAGAGCGGGGACTCCTACGAGCAGTACTTC. Translated, it gives CASSESGDSYEQYF.